This record concerns one TCR beta chain sequence. These data come from a study of blood T cell repertoires in COVID-19. For the study at large: Donors in the United States, Italy and Spain gave samples during acute or convalescent COVID-19. Sample material is recorded as cDNA or gDNA derived from T cells, B-cell-depleted T cells, or PBMCs.

V gave up 8 bases and J gave up 2 bases, with 13 bases separating them. The CDR3 totals 14 residues. Looked up from germline, CDR1 is MNHEY and CDR2 is SVGAGI. Sequencing was performed with immunoSEQ multiplex PCR; in TCRdb, only in-frame clones are kept and a portion is missing. The table lists roughly 63,000 clones, nearly 90% of them singletons. This TCR was sampled from a man in his fifties or sixties with active COVID-19. The chain employs TRBV6-5 and TRBJ1-5, with D maybe TRBD1 (6 bases). The sequenced sample consisted of peripheral blood. Here the CDR3 reads CASHTGSGNQPQHF. The CDR3 DNA is TGTGCCAGCCACACAGGGTCGGGCAATCAGCCCCAGCATTTT.